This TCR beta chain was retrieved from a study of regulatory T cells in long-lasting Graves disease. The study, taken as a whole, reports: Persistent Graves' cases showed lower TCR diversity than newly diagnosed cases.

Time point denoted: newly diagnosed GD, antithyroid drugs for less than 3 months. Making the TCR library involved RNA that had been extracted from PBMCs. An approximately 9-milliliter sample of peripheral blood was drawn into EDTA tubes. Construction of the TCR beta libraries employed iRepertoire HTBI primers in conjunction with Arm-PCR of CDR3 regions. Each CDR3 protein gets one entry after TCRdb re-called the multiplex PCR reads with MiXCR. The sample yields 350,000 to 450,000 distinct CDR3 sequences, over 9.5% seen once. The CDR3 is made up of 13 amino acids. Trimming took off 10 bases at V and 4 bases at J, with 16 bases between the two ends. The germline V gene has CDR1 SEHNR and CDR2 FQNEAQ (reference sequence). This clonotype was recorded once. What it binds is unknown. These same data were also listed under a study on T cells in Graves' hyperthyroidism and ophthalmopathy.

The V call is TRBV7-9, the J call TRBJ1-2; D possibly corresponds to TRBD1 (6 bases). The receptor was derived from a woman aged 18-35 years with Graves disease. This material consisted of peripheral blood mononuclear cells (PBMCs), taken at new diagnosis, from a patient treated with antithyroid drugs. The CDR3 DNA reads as TGTGCCATCCAAAGGGGGAGAATCTATGGCTACACCTTC. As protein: CAIQRGRIYGYTF.